Presented here are 10 T cell receptor beta chains from one specimen sequenced in a study of blood T cells in healthy people across ages. A J-beta primer mix and a sample-barcoded 5' primer were used in a second PCR of roughly 6 to 12 cycles. TCRdb passed the 5' RACE reads through MiXCR, listing each CDR3 protein once. The table has 550,000 to 750,000 distinct CDR3 sequences, 21% seen once. The sequenced material came from blood. Source of these receptors: a man between 65 and 85 years old in good health.

This clonotype was counted between two and nine times. The chain joins TRBV20-1 to TRBJ2-1; D gene ambiguous. The germline V gene has CDR1 DFQATT and CDR2 SNEGSKA (reference sequence). The CDR3 is 11 amino acids. CDR3 in amino acids: CKAQHYNEQFF. In DNA, the CDR3 is TGCAAGGCACAACACTACAATGAGCAGTTCTTC.

This clonotype occurred many times. The gene calls are TRBV6-2 or TRBV6-3 and TRBJ2-5; 7 nucleotides match TRBD1. The CDR3 loop spans 15 amino acids. Germline lookup yields CDR1 MNHEY and CDR2 SVGEGT. J lost 4 bases, V lost 7 bases, and 12 bases had no gene match. CDR3 in amino acids: CASTEQGKAPETQYF. The CDR3 bases are TGTGCCAGCACGGAACAGGGGAAAGCTCCAGAGACCCAGTACTTC.

In its sample, this clonotype was seen a few times. The gene calls are TRBV6-5 and TRBJ1-1, with a tentative D call TRBD1 (6 bases). Germline CDR1 is MNHEY and CDR2 is SVGAGI. The ends were cut back, 10 bases at V and 5 bases at J, with 17 bases in the middle. The CDR3 runs 13 residues. Here the CDR3 DNA reads TGTGCCACTTCACAGGGAGGGAGAACTGAAGCTTTCTTT. Translating it yields CATSQGGRTEAFF.

As for this clonotype: In this CDR3 the conserved last residue, phenylalanine or tryptophan, is missing, so a read error is likely. The V and J genes are TRBV7-2 and TRBJ2-7; TRBD2 aligns across 7 bases. CDR1 is SGHTA and CDR2 is FQGNSA in the germline V gene. The CDR3 consists of 14 residues. The V and J ends lost 1 base and 9 bases, in that order; junction bases with no gene match: 9. CDR3 sequence reads: CASSLGGGTFGQYL. Here the CDR3 DNA reads TGTGCCAGCAGCTTAGGGGGGGGGACTTTCGGGCAGTACCTC.

The J gene is TRBJ1-1, the V gene TRBV10-1, with a weak D call TRBD1 (5 bases). Looked up from germline, CDR1 is WNHNN and CDR2 is SYGVQD (reference sequence). The CDR3 is 13 residues long. The V and J ends lost 6 bases and 5 bases respectively, with 13 bases between them. The CDR3 DNA follows: TGCGCCAGCAGACCCGGGGCAGGGACTGAAGCTTTCTTT. It is translated as CASRPGAGTEAFF.

This clonotype was counted between two and nine times. The rearrangement links TRBV4-1 to TRBJ2-7, with 10 bases identical to TRBD2. From germline, CDR1 is MGHRA and CDR2 YSYEKL. Trimming took 1 base from V and 4 from J; bases not matched to a gene: 10. The CDR3 spans 17 residues. The DNA for the CDR3 is TGCGCCAGCAGCCAAGTTGTGGGGCTAGCGGGAGTGTACGAGCAGTACTTC. Its translation is CASSQVVGLAGVYEQYF.

The CDR3 nucleotides are TGCAGTGTTACCGGGACAGGGAGGGCCTACGAGCAGTACTTC. It specifies CSVTGTGRAYEQYF. The chain links TRBV20-1 to TRBJ2-7; 9 bases align to TRBD1. This CDR3 contains 14 residues. With V trimmed by 7 bases and J by 2 bases, 9 bases remained unmatched. Germline CDR1 and CDR2: DFQATT and SNEGSKA (reference sequence).

This clonotype was recorded a few times. The V call is TRBV29-1, the J call TRBJ2-3, with 9 bases that match TRBD2. CDR1 SQVTM and CDR2 ANQGSEA come from the germline V gene. There are 16 residues in the CDR3. V shed 6 bases and J 2 bases; nucleotides not matched to a gene: 12. Here the CDR3 DNA reads TGCAGCGTCAAAGCCGGGACTAGCAGTTTCACAGATACGCAGTATTTT. Translation gives CSVKAGTSSFTDTQYF.

This clonotype was recorded at least ten times. The chain uses TRBV10-1 and TRBJ2-7; D unclear. This CDR3 spans 13 amino acids. V was trimmed by 3 bases and J by 2 bases, leaving 8 bases between them. In germline, CDR1 is WNHNN, CDR2 SYGVQD (reference sequence). The chain's CDR3 is CASSEIGTYEQYF. The CDR3 nucleotides read TGCGCCAGCAGTGAAATAGGGACCTACGAGCAGTACTTC.

This clonotype has a handful of counts. The V gene is TRBV7-6, the J gene TRBJ2-7; TRBD1 is a possible D gene (6 bases). V shed 5 bases and J shed 3 bases, with 11 bases lying between them. This CDR3 has 13 amino acids. The V gene's germline CDR1 is SGHVS and CDR2 FNYEAQ. The CDR3 region is CASSVGQRYEQYF. The CDR3 DNA reads as TGTGCCAGCAGCGTTGGACAGCGCTACGAGCAGTACTTC.